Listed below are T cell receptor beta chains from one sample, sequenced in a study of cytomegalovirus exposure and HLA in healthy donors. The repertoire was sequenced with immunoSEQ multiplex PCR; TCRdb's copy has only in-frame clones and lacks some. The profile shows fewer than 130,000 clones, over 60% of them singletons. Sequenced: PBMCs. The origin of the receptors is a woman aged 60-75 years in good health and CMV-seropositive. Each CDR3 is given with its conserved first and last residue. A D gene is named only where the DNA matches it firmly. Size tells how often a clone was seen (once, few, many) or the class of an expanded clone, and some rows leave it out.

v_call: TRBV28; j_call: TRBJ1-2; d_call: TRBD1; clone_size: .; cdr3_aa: CASSLTTGGGYTF; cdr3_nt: TGTGCCAGCAGTTTAACGACAGGGGGTGGCTACACCTTC
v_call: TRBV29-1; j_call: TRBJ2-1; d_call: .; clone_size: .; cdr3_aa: CSVGGDYNEQFF; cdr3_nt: TGCAGCGTTGGGGGAGATTACAATGAGCAGTTCTTC
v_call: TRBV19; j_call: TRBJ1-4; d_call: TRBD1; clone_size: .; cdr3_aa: CATRDRAEELFF; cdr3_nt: TGTGCCACGAGGGACAGGGCTGAGGAACTGTTTTTT
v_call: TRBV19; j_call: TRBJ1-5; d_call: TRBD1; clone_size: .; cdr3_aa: CASSPPYRGDQPQHF; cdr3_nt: TGTGCCAGTAGTCCCCCCTACAGGGGCGATCAGCCCCAGCATTTT
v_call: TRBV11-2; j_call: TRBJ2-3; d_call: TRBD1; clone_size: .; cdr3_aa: CASSSTTRQGRADTQYF; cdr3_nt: TGTGCCAGCAGCTCGACGACCCGACAGGGGCGGGCAGATACGCAGTATTTT
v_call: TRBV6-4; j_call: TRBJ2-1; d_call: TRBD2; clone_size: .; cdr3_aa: CASSVIAGAYNEQFF; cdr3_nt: TGTGCCAGCAGTGTAATAGCGGGAGCCTACAATGAGCAGTTCTTC
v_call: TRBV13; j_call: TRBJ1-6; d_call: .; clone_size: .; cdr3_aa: CASSLGPTDSIVHF; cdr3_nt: TGTGCCAGCAGCTTAGGCCCTACCGACAGTATAGTCCACTTT
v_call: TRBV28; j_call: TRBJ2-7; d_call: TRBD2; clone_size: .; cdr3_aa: CASNTAGGNYEQYF; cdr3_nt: TGTGCCAGCAATACGGCGGGAGGCAACTACGAGCAGTACTTC
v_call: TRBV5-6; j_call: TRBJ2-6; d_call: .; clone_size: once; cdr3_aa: CASSLVGGSGANVLTF; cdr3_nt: TGTGCCAGCAGCTTGGTCGGGGGTTCTGGGGCCAACGTCCTGACTTTC
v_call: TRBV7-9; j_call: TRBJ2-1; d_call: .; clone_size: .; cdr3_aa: CASSPPTSLASDYNEQFF; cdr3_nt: TGTGCCAGCAGCCCACCTACTTCTTTGGCTAGCGATTACAATGAGCAGTTCTTC
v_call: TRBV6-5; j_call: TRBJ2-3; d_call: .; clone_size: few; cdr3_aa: CASSYSRQGGDTQYF; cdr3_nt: TGTGCCAGCAGTTACTCGAGGCAGGGGGGAGATACGCAGTATTTT
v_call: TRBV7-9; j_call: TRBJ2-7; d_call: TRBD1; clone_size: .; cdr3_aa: CASREAGGGLDEQYF; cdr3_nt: TGTGCCAGCAGGGAGGCAGGGGGCGGCCTTGACGAGCAGTACTTC
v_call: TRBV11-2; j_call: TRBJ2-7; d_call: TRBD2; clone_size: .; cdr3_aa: CASSKTSGYSYEQYF; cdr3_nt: TGTGCCAGCAGCAAGACTAGCGGATACTCCTACGAGCAGTACTTC
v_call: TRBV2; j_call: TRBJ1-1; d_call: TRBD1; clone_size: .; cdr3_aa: CASIRGQGNTEAFF; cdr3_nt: TGTGCCAGCATTAGGGGACAGGGAAATACTGAAGCTTTCTTT
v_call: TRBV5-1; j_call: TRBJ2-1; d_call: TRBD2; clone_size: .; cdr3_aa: CASALRGENYNEQFF; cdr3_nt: TGCGCCAGCGCCCTACGGGGGGAAAACTACAATGAGCAGTTCTTC
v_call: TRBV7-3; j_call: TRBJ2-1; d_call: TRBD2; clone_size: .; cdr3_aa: CASSWTSGNEQFF; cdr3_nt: TGTGCCAGCAGTTGGACTAGCGGCAATGAGCAGTTCTTC
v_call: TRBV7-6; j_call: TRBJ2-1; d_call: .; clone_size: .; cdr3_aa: CASSQPQGGSYNEQFF; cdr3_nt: TGTGCCAGCAGCCAGCCTCAGGGGGGATCCTACAATGAGCAGTTCTTC
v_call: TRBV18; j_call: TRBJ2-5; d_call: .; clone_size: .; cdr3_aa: CASSPYSSSSETQYF; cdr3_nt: TGTGCCAGCTCACCTTACAGTTCCAGCAGCGAGACCCAGTACTTC
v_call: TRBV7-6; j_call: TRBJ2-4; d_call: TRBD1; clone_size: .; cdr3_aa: CASSPITGGKNIQYF; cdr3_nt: TGTGCCAGCAGCCCTATCACAGGGGGCAAAAACATTCAGTACTTC
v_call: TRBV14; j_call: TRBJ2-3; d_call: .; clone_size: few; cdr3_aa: CASSRTGRGIDTQYF; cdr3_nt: TGTGCCAGCAGCCGTACGGGACGCGGGATCGATACGCAGTATTTT
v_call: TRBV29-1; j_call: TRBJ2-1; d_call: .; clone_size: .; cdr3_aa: CSVGDYEQFF; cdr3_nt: TGCAGCGTAGGGGACTATGAGCAGTTCTTC
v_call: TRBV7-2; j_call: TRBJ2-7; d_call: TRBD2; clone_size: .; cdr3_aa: CASSKGLAVYEQYF; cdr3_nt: TGTGCCAGCAGCAAGGGACTAGCTGTCTACGAGCAGTACTTC
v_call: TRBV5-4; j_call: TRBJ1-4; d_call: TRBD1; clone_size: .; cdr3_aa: CASSSGPGQANEKLFF; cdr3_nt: TGTGCCAGCAGCTCCGGACCGGGACAGGCTAATGAAAAACTGTTTTTT
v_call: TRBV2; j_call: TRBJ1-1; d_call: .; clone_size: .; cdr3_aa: CASSEALPHLGAFF; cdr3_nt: TGTGCCAGCAGTGAAGCGCTTCCCCACCTAGGAGCTTTCTTT
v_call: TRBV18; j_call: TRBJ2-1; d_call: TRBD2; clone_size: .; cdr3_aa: CASSPGAGTTNEQFF; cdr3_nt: TGTGCCAGCTCACCAGGAGCGGGAACGACCAATGAGCAGTTCTTC
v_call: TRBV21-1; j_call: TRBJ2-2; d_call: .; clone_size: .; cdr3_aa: CASSKQGQVLMSGELFF; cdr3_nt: TGTGCCAGCAGCAAGCAGGGACAGGTTCTAATGTCCGGGGAGCTGTTTTTT
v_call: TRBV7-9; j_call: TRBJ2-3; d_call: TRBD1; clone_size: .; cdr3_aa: CASSPAPRDRGRTDTQYF; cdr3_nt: TGTGCCAGCAGCCCAGCCCCCCGGGACAGGGGGCGCACAGATACGCAGTATTTT
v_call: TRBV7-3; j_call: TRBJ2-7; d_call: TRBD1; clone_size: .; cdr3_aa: CASSLLAGGEQYF; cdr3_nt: TGTGCCAGCAGCTTATTGGCAGGGGGCGAGCAGTACTTC
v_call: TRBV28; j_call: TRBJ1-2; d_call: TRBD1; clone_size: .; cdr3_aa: CASSPSTGLLGGYTF; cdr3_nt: TGTGCCAGCAGTCCCTCGACAGGGCTATTAGGAGGCTACACCTTC
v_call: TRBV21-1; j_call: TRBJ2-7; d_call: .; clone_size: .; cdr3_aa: CASSKEDRPRGPYEQYF; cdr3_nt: TGTGCCAGCAGCAAAGAGGATCGACCCAGGGGTCCCTACGAGCAGTACTTC
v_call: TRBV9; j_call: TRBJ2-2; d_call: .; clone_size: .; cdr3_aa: CASSVESRGTGELFF; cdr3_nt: TGTGCCAGCAGCGTAGAATCCCGAGGGACCGGGGAGCTGTTTTTT
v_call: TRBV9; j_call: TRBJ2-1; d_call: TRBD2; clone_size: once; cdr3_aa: CASSAGTSGSSYNEQFF; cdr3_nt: TGTGCCAGCAGCGCCGGGACTAGCGGGAGTTCCTACAATGAGCAGTTCTTC
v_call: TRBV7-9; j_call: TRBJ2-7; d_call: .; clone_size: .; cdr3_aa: CASSSAYEQYF; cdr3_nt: TGTGCCAGCAGCTCCGCCTACGAGCAGTACTTC
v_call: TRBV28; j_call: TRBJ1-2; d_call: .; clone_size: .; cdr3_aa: CASSGGGGTNYGYTF; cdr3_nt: TGTGCCAGCAGCGGTGGGGGGGGAACTAACTATGGCTACACCTTC
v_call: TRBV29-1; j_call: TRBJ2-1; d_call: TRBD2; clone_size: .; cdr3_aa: CSVGGGSGYNEQFF; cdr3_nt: TGCAGCGTTGGAGGCGGGAGTGGGTACAATGAGCAGTTCTTC
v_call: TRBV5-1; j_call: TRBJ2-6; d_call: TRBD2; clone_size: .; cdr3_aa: CASSLVPGGSGGAGANVLTF; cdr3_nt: TGCGCCAGCAGCTTGGTTCCGGGCGGGAGTGGAGGAGCTGGGGCCAACGTCCTGACTTTC
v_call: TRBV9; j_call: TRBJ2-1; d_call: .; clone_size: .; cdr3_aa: CASSVSPSNGNEQFF; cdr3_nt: TGTGCCAGCAGCGTATCGCCGTCTAATGGCAATGAGCAGTTCTTC
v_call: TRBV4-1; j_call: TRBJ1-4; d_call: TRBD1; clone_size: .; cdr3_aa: CASSQVGTGDEKLFF; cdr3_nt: TGCGCCAGCAGCCAAGTTGGGACAGGGGACGAAAAACTGTTTTTT
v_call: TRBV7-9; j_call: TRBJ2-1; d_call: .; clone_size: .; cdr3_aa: CASSGEGYNEQFF; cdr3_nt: TGTGCCAGCAGCGGAGAGGGTTACAATGAGCAGTTCTTC
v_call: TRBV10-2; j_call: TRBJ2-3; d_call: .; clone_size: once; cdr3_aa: CASSDAGPPDTQYF; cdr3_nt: TGCGCCAGCAGTGATGCGGGACCACCAGATACGCAGTATTTT
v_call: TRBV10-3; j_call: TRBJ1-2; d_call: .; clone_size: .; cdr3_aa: CASTTNLDGGYTF; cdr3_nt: TGTGCCAGCACAACTAACTTGGATGGTGGCTACACCTTC
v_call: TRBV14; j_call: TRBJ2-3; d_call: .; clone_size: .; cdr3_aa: CASSPRRRTDTQYF; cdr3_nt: TGTGCCAGCAGCCCAAGGCGGCGGACAGATACGCAGTATTTT
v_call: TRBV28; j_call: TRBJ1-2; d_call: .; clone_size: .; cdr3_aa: CASSPAYYGYTF; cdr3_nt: TGTGCCAGCAGCCCCGCGTACTATGGCTACACCTTC
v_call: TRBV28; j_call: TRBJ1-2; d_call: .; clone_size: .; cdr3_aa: CASSLTGIYYGYTF; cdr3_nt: TGTGCCAGCAGTTTAACAGGGATATACTATGGCTACACCTTC
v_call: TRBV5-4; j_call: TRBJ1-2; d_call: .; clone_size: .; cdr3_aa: CASSMPQGFHRYGYTF; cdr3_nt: TGTGCCAGCAGCATGCCACAGGGTTTTCACCGCTATGGCTACACCTTC
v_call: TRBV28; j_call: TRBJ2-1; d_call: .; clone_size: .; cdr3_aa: CASSFRSGSYNEQFF; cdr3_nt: TGTGCCAGCAGTTTTCGATCGGGTTCATACAATGAGCAGTTCTTC
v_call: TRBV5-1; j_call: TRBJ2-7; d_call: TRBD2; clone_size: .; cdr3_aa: CASRENAAGVFSYEQYF; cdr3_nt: TGCGCCAGCAGAGAGAACGCAGCGGGAGTGTTCTCCTACGAGCAGTACTTC
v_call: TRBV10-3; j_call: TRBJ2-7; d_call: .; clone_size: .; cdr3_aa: CAISESHSGTYEQYF; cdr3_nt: TGTGCCATCAGTGAGTCTCACAGTGGAACCTACGAGCAGTACTTC
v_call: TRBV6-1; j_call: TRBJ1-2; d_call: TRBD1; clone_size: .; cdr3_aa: CASRGTGTVYYGYTF; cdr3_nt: TGTGCCAGCAGAGGAACCGGGACAGTGTACTATGGCTACACCTTC
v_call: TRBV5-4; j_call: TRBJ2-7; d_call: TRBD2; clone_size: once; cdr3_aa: CASSLVTGGRYEQYF; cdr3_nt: TGTGCCAGCAGCTTGGTGACGGGAGGAAGGTACGAGCAGTACTTC
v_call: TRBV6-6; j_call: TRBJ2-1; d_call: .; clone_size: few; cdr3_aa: CASSYGGGSYNEQFF; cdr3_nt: TGTGCCAGCAGTTATGGAGGGGGCTCGTACAATGAGCAGTTCTTC
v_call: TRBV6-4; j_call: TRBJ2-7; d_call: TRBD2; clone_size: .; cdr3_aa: CASSGSGGEQYF; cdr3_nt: TGTGCCAGCAGTGGGAGCGGGGGCGAGCAGTACTTC
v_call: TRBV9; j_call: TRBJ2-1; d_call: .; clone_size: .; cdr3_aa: CASSVEPSETQYNEQFF; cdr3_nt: TGTGCCAGCAGCGTAGAACCTAGCGAGACACAGTACAATGAGCAGTTCTTC